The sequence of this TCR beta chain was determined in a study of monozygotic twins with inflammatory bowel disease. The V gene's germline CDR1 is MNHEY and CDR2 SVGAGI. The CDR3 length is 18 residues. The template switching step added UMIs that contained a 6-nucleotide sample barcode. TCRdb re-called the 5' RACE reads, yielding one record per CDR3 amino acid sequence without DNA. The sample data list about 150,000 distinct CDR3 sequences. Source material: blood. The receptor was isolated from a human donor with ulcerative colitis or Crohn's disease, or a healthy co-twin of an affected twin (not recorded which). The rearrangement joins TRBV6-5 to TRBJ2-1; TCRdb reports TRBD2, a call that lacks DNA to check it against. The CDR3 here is CASSSPSGRALKNNEQFF.